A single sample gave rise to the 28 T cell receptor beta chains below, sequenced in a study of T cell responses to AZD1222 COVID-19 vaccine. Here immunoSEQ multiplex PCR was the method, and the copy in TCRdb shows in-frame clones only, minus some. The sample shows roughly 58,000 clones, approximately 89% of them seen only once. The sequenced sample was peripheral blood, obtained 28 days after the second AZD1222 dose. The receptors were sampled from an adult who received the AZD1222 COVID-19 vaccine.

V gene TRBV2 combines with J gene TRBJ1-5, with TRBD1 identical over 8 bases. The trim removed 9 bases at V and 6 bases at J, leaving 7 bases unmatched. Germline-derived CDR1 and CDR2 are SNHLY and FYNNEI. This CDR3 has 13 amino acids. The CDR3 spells CARGQGKAQPQHF. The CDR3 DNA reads TGTGCCAGAGGACAGGGAAAGGCTCAGCCCCAGCATTTT.

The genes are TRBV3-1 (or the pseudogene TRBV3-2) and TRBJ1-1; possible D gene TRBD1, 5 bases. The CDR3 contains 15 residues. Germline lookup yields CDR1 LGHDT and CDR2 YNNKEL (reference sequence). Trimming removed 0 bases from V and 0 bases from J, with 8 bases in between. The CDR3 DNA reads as TGTGCCAGCAGCCAAGATGGGGGAATGAACACTGAAGCTTTCTTT. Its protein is CASSQDGGMNTEAFF.

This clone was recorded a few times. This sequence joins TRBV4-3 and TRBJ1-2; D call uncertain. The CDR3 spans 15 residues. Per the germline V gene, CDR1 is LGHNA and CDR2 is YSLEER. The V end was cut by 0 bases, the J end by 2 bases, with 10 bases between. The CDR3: CASSQDFRVNYGYTF. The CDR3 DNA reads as TGCGCCAGCAGCCAAGATTTCCGGGTCAACTATGGCTACACCTTC.

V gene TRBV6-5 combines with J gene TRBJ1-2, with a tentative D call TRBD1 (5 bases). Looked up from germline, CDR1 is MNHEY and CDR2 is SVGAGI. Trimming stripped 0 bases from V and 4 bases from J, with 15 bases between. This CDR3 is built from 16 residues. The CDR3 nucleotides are TGTGCCAGCAGTTACTCGAGGTCAGGGAGTGCCTATGGCTACACCTTC. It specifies CASSYSRSGSAYGYTF.

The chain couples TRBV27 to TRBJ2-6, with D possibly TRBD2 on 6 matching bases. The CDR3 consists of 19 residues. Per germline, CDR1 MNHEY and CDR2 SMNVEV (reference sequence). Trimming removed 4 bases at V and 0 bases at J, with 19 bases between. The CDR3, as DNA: TGTGCCAGCAGTTCCCGCGGGACCGGGAGTCACTCTGGGGCCAACGTCCTGACTTTC. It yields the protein CASSSRGTGSHSGANVLTF.

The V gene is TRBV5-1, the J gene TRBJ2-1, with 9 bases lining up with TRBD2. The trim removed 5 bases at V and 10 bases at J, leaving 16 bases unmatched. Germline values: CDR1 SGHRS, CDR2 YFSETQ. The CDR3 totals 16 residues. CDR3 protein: CASSLGVGLASREQFF. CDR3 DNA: TGCGCCAGCAGTCTTGGGGTGGGACTAGCCTCTAGGGAGCAGTTCTTC.

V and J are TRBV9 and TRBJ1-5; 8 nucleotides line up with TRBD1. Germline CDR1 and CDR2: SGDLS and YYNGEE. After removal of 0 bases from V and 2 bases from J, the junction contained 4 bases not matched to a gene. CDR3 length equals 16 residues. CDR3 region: CASSVDADRGNQPQHF. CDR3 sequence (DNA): TGTGCCAGCAGCGTAGACGCGGACAGGGGCAATCAGCCCCAGCATTTT.

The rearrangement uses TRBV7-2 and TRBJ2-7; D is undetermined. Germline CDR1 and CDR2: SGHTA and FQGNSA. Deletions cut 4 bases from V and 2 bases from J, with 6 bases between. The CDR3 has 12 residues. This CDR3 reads CASSSPAYEQYF. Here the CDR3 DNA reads TGTGCCAGCAGCTCGCCTGCCTACGAGCAGTACTTC.

CDR3 in amino acids: CASSMDLRGGYTF. The CDR3 region has the DNA TGTGCCAGTAGTATGGACCTCAGGGGTGGCTACACCTTC. This rearrangement joins TRBV19 to TRBJ1-2, with a weak D call TRBD1 (6 bases). The CDR3 is 13 residues long. Trimming cost V 3 bases and J 7 bases, with 12 bases left between them. Germline assignment: CDR1 LNHDA and CDR2 SQIVND (reference sequence).

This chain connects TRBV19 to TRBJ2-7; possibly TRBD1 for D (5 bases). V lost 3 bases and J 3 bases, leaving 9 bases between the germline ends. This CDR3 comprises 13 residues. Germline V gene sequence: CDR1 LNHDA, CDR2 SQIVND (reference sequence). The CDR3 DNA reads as TGTGCCAGTAGTATTCAGGGCAACTACGAGCAGTACTTC. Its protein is CASSIQGNYEQYF.

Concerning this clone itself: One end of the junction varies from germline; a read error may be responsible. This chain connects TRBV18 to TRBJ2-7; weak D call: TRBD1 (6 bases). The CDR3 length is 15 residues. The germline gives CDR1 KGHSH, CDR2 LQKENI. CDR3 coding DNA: TGTGCCAGCTCACCAACGATCGGGACATCCTCCGAGCAGTACTTC. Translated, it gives CASSPTIGTSSEQYF.

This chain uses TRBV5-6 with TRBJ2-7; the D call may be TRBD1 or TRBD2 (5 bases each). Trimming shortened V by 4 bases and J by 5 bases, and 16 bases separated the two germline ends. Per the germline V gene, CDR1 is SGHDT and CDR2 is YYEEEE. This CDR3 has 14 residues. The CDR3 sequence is CASSRWDRWNEQYF. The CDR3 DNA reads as TGTGCCAGCAGCCGTTGGGACCGTTGGAACGAGCAGTACTTC.

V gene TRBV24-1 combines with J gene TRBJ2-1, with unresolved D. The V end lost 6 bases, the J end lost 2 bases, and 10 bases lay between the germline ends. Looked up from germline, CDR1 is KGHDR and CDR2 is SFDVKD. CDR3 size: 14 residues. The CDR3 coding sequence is TGTGCCACCAGTTCCGGCATCCCCTACAATGAGCAGTTCTTC. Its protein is CATSSGIPYNEQFF.

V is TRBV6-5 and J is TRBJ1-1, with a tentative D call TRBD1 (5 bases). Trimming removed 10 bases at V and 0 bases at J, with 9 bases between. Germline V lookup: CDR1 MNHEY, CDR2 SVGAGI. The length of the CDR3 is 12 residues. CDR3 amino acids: CAITTVNTEAFF. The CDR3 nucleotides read TGTGCCATTACGACAGTGAACACTGAAGCTTTCTTT.

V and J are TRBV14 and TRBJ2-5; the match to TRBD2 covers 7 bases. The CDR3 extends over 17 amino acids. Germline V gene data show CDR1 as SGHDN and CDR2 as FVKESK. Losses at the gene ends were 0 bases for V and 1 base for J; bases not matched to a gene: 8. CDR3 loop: CASSQDVLADTQETQYF. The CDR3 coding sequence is TGTGCCAGCAGCCAAGATGTGCTAGCGGACACCCAAGAGACCCAGTACTTC.

Written as DNA, the CDR3 is TGCGCCAGCTCTCCCGGCTGCTACGAGCAGTACTTC. Encoded protein: CASSPGCYEQYF. The genes are TRBV23-1 and TRBJ2-7; no firm D call. TRBV23-1 carries the ORF label, with uncertain function. The CDR3 covers 12 residues. The V and J ends lost 8 bases and 3 bases respectively, with 11 bases between them.

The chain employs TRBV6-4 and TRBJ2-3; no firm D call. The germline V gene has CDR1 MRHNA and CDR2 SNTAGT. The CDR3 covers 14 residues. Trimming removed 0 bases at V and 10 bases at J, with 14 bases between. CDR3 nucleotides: TGTGCCAGCAGTGACTCAAGATTGGTAGCTCCGCAGTATTTT. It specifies CASSDSRLVAPQYF.

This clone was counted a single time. This CDR3 is CAMGQGGHGELFF. CDR3 DNA: TGTGCCATGGGACAGGGTGGTCACGGGGAGCTGTTTTTT. V usage is TRBV10-3 and J usage is TRBJ2-2, with TRBD1 matching over 9 bases. The CDR3 covers 13 residues. CDR1 and CDR2 (germline): ENHRY, SYGVKD. J gave up 7 bases and V 9 bases, and 6 bases lay outside the gene matches.

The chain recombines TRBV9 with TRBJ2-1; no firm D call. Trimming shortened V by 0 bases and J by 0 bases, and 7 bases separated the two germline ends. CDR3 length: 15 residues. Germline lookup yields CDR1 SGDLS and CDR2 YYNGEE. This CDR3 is CASSVERASYNEQFF. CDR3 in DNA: TGTGCCAGCAGCGTAGAACGGGCCTCCTACAATGAGCAGTTCTTC. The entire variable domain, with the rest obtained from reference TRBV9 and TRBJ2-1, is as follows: DSGVTQTPKHLITATGQRVTLRCSPRSGDLSVYWYQQSLDQGLQFLIQYYNGEERAKGNILERFSAQQFPDLHSELNLSSLELGDSALYFCASSVERASYNEQFFGPGTRLTVL.

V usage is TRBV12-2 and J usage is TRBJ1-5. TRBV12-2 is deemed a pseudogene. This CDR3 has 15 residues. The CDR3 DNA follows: TGTGCAAGTCGCTTAGGGGGTCCTAGCAATCAGCCCCAGCATTTT. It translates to CASRLGGPSNQPQHF.

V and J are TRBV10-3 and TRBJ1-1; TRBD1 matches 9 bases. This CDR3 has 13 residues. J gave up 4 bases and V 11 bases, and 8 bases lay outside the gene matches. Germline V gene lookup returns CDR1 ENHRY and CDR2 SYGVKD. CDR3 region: CALTEDRGTEAFF. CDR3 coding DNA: TGTGCCCTAACCGAGGACAGGGGCACTGAAGCTTTCTTT.

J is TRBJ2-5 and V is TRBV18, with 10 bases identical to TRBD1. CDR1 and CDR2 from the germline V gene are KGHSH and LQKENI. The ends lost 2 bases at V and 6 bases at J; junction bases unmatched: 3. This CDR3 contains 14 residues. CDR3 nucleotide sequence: TGTGCCAGCTCACCAGAGACAGGGGGCAAGACCCAGTACTTC. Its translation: CASSPETGGKTQYF. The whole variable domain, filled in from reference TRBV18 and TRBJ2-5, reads NAGVMQNPRHLVRRRGQEARLRCSPMKGHSHVYWYRQLPEEGLKFMVYLQKENIIDESGMPKERFSAEFPKEGPSILRIQQVVRGDSAAYFCASSPETGGKTQYFGPGTRLLVL.

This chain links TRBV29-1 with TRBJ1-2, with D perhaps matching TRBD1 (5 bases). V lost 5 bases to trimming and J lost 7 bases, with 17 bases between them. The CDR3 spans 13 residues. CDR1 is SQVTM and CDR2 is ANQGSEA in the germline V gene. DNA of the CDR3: TGCAGCGTTTATGGGGGGAATGTTGTTGGCTACACCTTC. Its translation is CSVYGGNVVGYTF.

The CDR3 spells CASSGVESTGELFF. In nucleotides, the CDR3 is TGTGCCAGCAGCGGAGTCGAAAGCACCGGGGAGCTGTTTTTT. The chain joins TRBV9 to TRBJ2-2; unclear D gene. V dropped 3 bases and J dropped 4 bases, with 10 bases sitting between them. CDR3 length: 14 residues. Germline CDR1 and CDR2: SGDLS and YYNGEE.

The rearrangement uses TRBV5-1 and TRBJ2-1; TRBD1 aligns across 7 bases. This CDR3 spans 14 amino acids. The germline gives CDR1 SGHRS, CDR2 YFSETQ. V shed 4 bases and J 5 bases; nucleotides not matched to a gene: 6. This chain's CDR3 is CASSQTGPNNEQFF. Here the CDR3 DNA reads TGCGCCAGCAGCCAGACAGGGCCTAACAATGAGCAGTTCTTC. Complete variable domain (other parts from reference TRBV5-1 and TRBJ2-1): KAGVTQTPRYLIKTRGQQVTLSCSPISGHRSVSWYQQTPGQGLQFLFEYFSETQRNKGNFPGRFSGRQFSNSRSEMNVSTLELGDSALYLCASSQTGPNNEQFFGPGTRLTVL.

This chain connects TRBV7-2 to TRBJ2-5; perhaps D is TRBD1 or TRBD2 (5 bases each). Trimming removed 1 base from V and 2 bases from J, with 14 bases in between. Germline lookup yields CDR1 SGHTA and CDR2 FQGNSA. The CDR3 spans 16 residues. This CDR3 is CASSLGAQGTQETQYF. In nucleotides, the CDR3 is TGTGCCAGCAGCTTAGGGGCCCAAGGGACGCAAGAGACCCAGTACTTC.

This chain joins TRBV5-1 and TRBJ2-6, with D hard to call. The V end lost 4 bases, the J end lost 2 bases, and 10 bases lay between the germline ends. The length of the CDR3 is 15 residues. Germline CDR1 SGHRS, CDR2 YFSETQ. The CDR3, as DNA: TGCGCCAGCAGCGGGGTTGGCACTGGGGCCAACGTCCTGACTTTC. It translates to CASSGVGTGANVLTF.

CDR3 DNA sequence: TGTGCCAGCAGCTTAGTTGCAGGGGACTATGGCTACACCTTC. Residues: CASSLVAGDYGYTF. The chain combines TRBV7-9 with TRBJ1-2; possible D gene TRBD1, 6 bases. V lost 1 base to trimming and J lost 3 bases, with 9 bases between them. From germline, CDR1 is SEHNR and CDR2 FQNEAQ (reference sequence). This CDR3 spans 14 amino acids.